A single sample is the source of the 16 T cell receptor beta chains below, sequenced in a study of a mutant IDH1 vaccine in newly diagnosed glioma. Time point in this sample: week 23, last vaccination. Vaccination comprised doses that each held 300 ug of mutant IDH1 20-mer peptide, plus topical imiquimod. TCRdb keeps only in-frame clones here, not all; method: immunoSEQ multiplex PCR. The table records tens of thousands of clones, 75% to 85% of them present only once. Which antigens these TCRs recognize remains unknown. This sample comprised PBMCs, obtained from a glioma patient whose treatment included an IDH1 peptide vaccine. These receptors originate from a man aged 40-49 years with glioma.

This chain uses TRBV13 with TRBJ2-7; D is perhaps TRBD1 (5 bases). There are 14 residues in the CDR3. Germline CDR1 and CDR2: PRHDT and FYEKMQ (reference sequence). V lost 5 bases to trimming and J lost 3 bases, with 14 bases between them. The CDR3 nucleotides are TGTGCCAGCAGCCCTTTCGACAGATACTACGAGCAGTACTTC. Amino acid sequence: CASSPFDRYYEQYF.

This chain joins TRBV5-4 and TRBJ2-1; the D call may be TRBD1 or TRBD2 (5 bases each). CDR1 is SGHNT, CDR2 YYREEE, per germline (reference sequence). V shed 4 bases and J shed 0 bases, with 11 bases lying between them. This CDR3 has 15 residues. CDR3 DNA sequence: TGTGCCAGCAGCCAGGACACTAGCTCCTACAATGAGCAGTTCTTC. Its protein product is CASSQDTSSYNEQFF.

The rearrangement links TRBV6-1 to TRBJ2-7; either TRBD1 or TRBD2 may supply D (5 bases each). V dropped 8 bases and J dropped 4 bases, with 21 bases sitting between them. The CDR3 contains 15 residues. Germline V lookup: CDR1 MNHNS, CDR2 SASEGT. CDR3 in amino acids: CASQTAQPGPYEQYF. DNA for the CDR3: TGTGCCAGCCAGACCGCTCAGCCGGGGCCTTACGAGCAGTACTTC.

This clone was found once. This CDR3 reads CASGSGSSGFTEAFF. The CDR3 nucleotides are TGTGCTAGTGGTTCAGGCTCCTCAGGGTTCACTGAAGCTTTCTTT. The chain joins TRBV12-5 to TRBJ1-1, with D possibly being TRBD1 (5 bases). The CDR3 is 15 amino acids. From germline, CDR1 is LGHNT and CDR2 FRNRAP. V dropped 4 bases and J dropped 4 bases, with 16 bases sitting between them.

The chain links TRBV25-1 to TRBJ1-5; 7 positions agree with TRBD1. The CDR3 runs to 14 residues. CDR1 is MGHDK, CDR2 SYGVNS, per germline. After removal of 4 bases from V and 7 bases from J, the junction contained 7 bases not matched to a gene. Written as DNA, the CDR3 is TGTGCCAGCAGTGGGCAAGGGGGCGACCAGCCCCAGCATTTT. Translation gives CASSGQGGDQPQHF.

A single count supports this clone. The V call is TRBV5-1, the J call TRBJ2-5; 13 bases agree with TRBD2. The CDR3 is 15 amino acids. The V gene end was trimmed by 4 bases and the J gene end by 3 bases; junction bases not matched to a gene: 3. Germline V lookup: CDR1 SGHRS, CDR2 YFSETQ. The DNA of the CDR3 is TGCGCCAGCAGCCACGGACTAGCGGGGGAAGAGACCCAGTACTTC. It yields the protein CASSHGLAGEETQYF.

J is TRBJ1-1 and V is TRBV5-1, with a possible D match to TRBD1 (5 bases). V lost 0 bases and J 6 bases, leaving 15 bases between the germline ends. Germline V CDR1 and CDR2: SGHRS, YFSETQ. The CDR3 loop spans 15 amino acids. CDR3 loop: CASSLVGGMSPEAFF. The CDR3 bases are TGCGCCAGCAGCTTGGTGGGGGGAATGAGTCCTGAAGCTTTCTTT. The variable domain in full, with the rest retrieved from reference TRBV5-1 and TRBJ1-1, is KAGVTQTPRYLIKTRGQQVTLSCSPISGHRSVSWYQQTPGQGLQFLFEYFSETQRNKGNFPGRFSGRQFSNSRSEMNVSTLELGDSALYLCASSLVGGMSPEAFFGQGTRLTVV.

This chain uses TRBV11-2 with TRBJ2-5; the match to TRBD1 covers 9 bases. The CDR3 extends over 14 amino acids. V lost 5 bases to trimming and J lost 5 bases; unmatched junction nucleotides: 6. Germline V gives CDR1 SGHAT, CDR2 FQNNGV. The CDR3 DNA reads as TGTGCCAGCAGCACCCGGACAGGGGCCGAGACCCAGTACTTC. Its protein is CASSTRTGAETQYF.

The V gene is TRBV11-2, the J gene TRBJ1-2, with unresolved D. Germline CDR1 is SGHAT and CDR2 is FQNNGV. V lost 3 bases to trimming and J lost 2 bases, with 10 bases between them. The CDR3 is 14 residues long. CDR3 bases: TGTGCCAGCAGCTTTGTTAACGGCAACTATGGCTACACCTTC. Residues: CASSFVNGNYGYTF.

The chain has TRBV19 and TRBJ2-4; TRBD1 matches 7 bases. CDR1 and CDR2 (germline): LNHDA, SQIVND (reference sequence). The CDR3 is made up of 18 amino acids. With 8 bases clipped from V and 0 bases from J, the junction kept 16 bases outside the gene matches. The CDR3 DNA sequence: TGTGCCAGTTCCCGTCTGCGATTGGACAGGCTAGCCAAAAACATTCAGTACTTC. This sequence encodes CASSRLRLDRLAKNIQYF.

The chain links TRBV5-1 to TRBJ2-7; D remains ambiguous. Trimming left V 6 bases short and J 0 bases short, with 13 bases between. The germline V gene has CDR1 SGHRS and CDR2 YFSETQ. CDR3 length: 14 amino acids. The DNA for the CDR3 is TGCGCCAGCATGAGGCCGGAAAGCTCCTACGAGCAGTACTTC. Its protein is CASMRPESSYEQYF.

The chain uses TRBV19 and TRBJ2-1; no firm D call. V lost 2 bases and J lost 2, with 7 bases in between. The CDR3 consists of 14 residues. Germline CDR1 and CDR2: LNHDA and SQIVND (reference sequence). The DNA of the CDR3 is TGTGCCAGTAGTATAAGCGTGACCTACAATGAGCAGTTCTTC. Protein sequence: CASSISVTYNEQFF.

This sequence joins TRBV15 and TRBJ1-2; TRBD1 matches at 9 bases. Germline CDR1 and CDR2: LNHNV and YYDKDF (reference sequence). The CDR3 is 17 amino acids. The V gene end was trimmed by 3 bases and the J gene end by 0 bases; junction bases not matched to a gene: 8. Here the CDR3 reads CATSRGTGLQANYGYTF. For the CDR3, the DNA is TGTGCCACCAGCAGGGGGACAGGGCTGCAGGCTAACTATGGCTACACCTTC.

The chain carries TRBV15 and TRBJ1-3, with D perhaps TRBD1 (5 bases). The V gene's germline CDR1 is LNHNV and CDR2 YYDKDF (reference sequence). This CDR3 comprises 15 residues. Trimming pared 1 base from V and 4 bases from J, leaving 11 bases between. In nucleotides, the CDR3 is TGTGCCACCAGCAGAGTTGTGGGGCAGGGAAACACCATATATTTT. It translates to CATSRVVGQGNTIYF.

The chain links TRBV27 to TRBJ2-5; D possibly corresponds to TRBD1 (6 bases). V was shortened by 6 bases and J by 4 bases, with 15 bases between the two germline ends. There are 14 residues in the CDR3. CDR1 is MNHEY and CDR2 is SMNVEV in the germline V gene (reference sequence). DNA of the CDR3: TGTGCCAGCAGCCATGCAGGGACAAGAGAGACCCAGTACTTC. As protein: CASSHAGTRETQYF.

The table lists this clone with a few counts. The chain carries TRBV5-1 and TRBJ2-2; D is undetermined. Per germline, CDR1 SGHRS and CDR2 YFSETQ. The CDR3 spans 15 residues. V was cut by 2 bases and J by 0 bases, with 8 bases left in between. CDR3 bases: TGCGCCAGCAGCTTACCGCTCGCGAACACCGGGGAGCTGTTTTTT. Translated: CASSLPLANTGELFF.